Listed here is a single TCR beta chain. The antigen remains unidentified. This sample is part of a study of shared clonotypes between healthy human individuals. Study-wide results and limits: Donors were few, which limited the genetic and exposure-history diversity represented. Sampling was confined to blood; repertoires within tissues likely differ.

V shed 0 bases and J 8 bases; nucleotides not matched to a gene: 4. Germline V gives CDR1 SGHRS, CDR2 YFSETQ. There are 13 residues in the CDR3. Sequencing was performed with immunoSEQ multiplex PCR; in TCRdb, only in-frame clones are kept and a portion is missing. The profile shows around 1.1 million clones, around three quarters of them singletons. There were no recent acute infections or vaccinations among the donors, who were healthy HIV-negative adults. Every donor, a Caucasian adult, lived in Nashville, Tennessee. The sequenced material came from memory CD4+ T cells from PBMCs. Subset defined: CD45RA-negative fraction. The chain employs TRBV5-1 and TRBJ1-1; TRBD1 aligns across 7 bases. The clonotype originates from a man younger than 35 in good health. Some clones in this sample may be carry-over from other donors' samples. The CDR3 loop reads CASSLGTGEEAFF. CDR3 coding DNA: TGCGCCAGCAGCTTGGGTACAGGGGAGGAAGCTTTCTTT.